The 8 T cell receptor beta chains below all came from one sample that was sequenced in a study of brain T cells in children with intractable seizures. Using immunoSEQ multiplex PCR, the repertoire was profiled, and TCRdb retains in-frame clones only, with some absent. The sample includes about 340,000 clones, roughly 93% of them seen just once. Time point noted: blood from clinic visit 5 months post-surgery; TSC patient then seizure free. The source material was peripheral blood, sampled more than 4 months after surgery. All receptors come from a boy under two years old with tuberous sclerosis and intractable seizures.

The rearrangement links TRBV6-6 to TRBJ2-1; 11 bases line up with TRBD1. The CDR3 has 17 residues. The germline V gene has CDR1 MNHNY and CDR2 SVGAGI (reference sequence). V was pared by 5 bases and J by 0 bases, with 6 bases of the junction left unmatched. The chain's CDR3 is CASSPAGTGGSYNEQFF. CDR3 DNA: TGTGCCAGCAGTCCTGCCGGGACAGGGGGCTCCTACAATGAGCAGTTCTTC.

V is TRBV30 and J is TRBJ2-7, with TRBD1 as a possible D gene (5 bases). CDR1 and CDR2 (germline): GTSNPN, SVGIG (reference sequence). This CDR3 is 12 amino acids long. Trimming removed 2 bases from V and 5 bases from J, with 10 bases in between. The DNA for the CDR3 is TGTGCCTGGAGTCGACTCAGGGACGAGCAGTACTTC. Translated: CAWSRLRDEQYF.

The chain carries TRBV28 and TRBJ1-5; D is ambiguous. With 7 bases removed from V and 1 base from J, the gap between germline ends came to 11 bases. CDR1 MDHEN and CDR2 SYDVKM come from the germline V gene. CDR3 length equals 14 residues. CDR3 DNA sequence: TGTGCCAGCACTACGGGTCCCAGCAATCAGCCCCAGCATTTT. Encoded protein: CASTTGPSNQPQHF.

The V gene is TRBV20-1, the J gene TRBJ2-2; no clear D. Germline-derived CDR1 and CDR2 are DFQATT and SNEGSKA (reference sequence). CDR3 length: 12 amino acids. The V end was cut by 3 bases, the J end by 2 bases, with 4 bases between. CDR3 in amino acids: CSASYNTGELFF. CDR3 coding DNA: TGCAGTGCTAGTTATAACACCGGGGAGCTGTTTTTT.

This clone was counted once. The V gene is TRBV11-3, the J gene TRBJ1-2, with TRBD1 identical over 7 bases. The CDR3 has 14 residues. Germline-derived CDR1 and CDR2 are SGHNT and YENEEA. The J segment lost 3 bases and the V segment lost 7 bases, leaving 8 bases of the junction unmatched. CDR3 region: CASTVYRGDYGYTF. The CDR3 nucleotides are TGTGCCAGCACCGTTTACAGGGGTGACTATGGCTACACCTTC.

This chain uses TRBV7-9 with TRBJ2-5; D is uncertain. The CDR3 consists of 15 residues. Germline CDR1 SEHNR, CDR2 FQNEAQ (reference sequence). V was pared by 4 bases and J by 0 bases, with 12 bases between. CDR3 nucleotide sequence: TGTGCCAGCAGCTCCGTGGGCTCGTACCAAGAGACCCAGTACTTC. Translated: CASSSVGSYQETQYF.

J is TRBJ2-2 and V is TRBV4-2; D might be TRBD2 (5 bases). V was cut by 0 bases and J by 3 bases, with 11 bases left in between. The CDR3 is 16 residues long. Germline CDR1 reads LGHNA; CDR2 reads YNFKEQ. CDR3 sequence reads: CASSQDPGLDTGELFF. The CDR3 DNA sequence: TGTGCCAGCAGCCAAGATCCCGGACTTGACACCGGGGAGCTGTTTTTT.

The rearrangement links TRBV24-1 to TRBJ1-4; possible D gene TRBD1, 5 bases. The CDR3 extends over 16 amino acids. CDR1 is KGHDR and CDR2 is SFDVKD in the germline V gene. The V gene lost 3 bases and the J gene lost 6 bases, with 16 bases spanning the gap. CDR3 sequence (DNA): TGTGCCACCAGTGATAGCGGGGACGGACTTTATGAAAAACTGTTTTTT. Its protein product is CATSDSGDGLYEKLFF.